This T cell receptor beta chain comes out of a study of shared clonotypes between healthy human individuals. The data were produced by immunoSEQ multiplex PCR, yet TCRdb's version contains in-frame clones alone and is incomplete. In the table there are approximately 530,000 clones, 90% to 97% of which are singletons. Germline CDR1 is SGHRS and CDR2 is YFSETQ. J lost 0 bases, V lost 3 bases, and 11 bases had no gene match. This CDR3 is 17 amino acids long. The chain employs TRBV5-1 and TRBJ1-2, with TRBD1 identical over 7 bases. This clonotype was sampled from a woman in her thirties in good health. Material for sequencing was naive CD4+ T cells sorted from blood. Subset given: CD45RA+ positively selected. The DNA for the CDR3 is TGCGCCAGCAGCTATCAGGAAGGGGGCCCCTCTAACTATGGCTACACCTTC. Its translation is CASSYQEGGPSNYGYTF.